Following are 16 T cell receptor beta chains from one sample sequenced in a study of technical replicates of blood from several donors (dated by TCRdb to between 2016 and 2019). The library was generated by the immunoSEQ multiplex PCR assay. TCRdb holds this immuneACCESS table with in-frame rearrangements only. Some clones are missing; in checked studies, unresolved V genes explain under half, and the rest has no known cause. The sample table lists 65,000 to 90,000 clones, around nine tenths of them with a count of one. In total, the top ten clones hold 4.5% to 5% of the sample. Input material: PBMCs. These receptors were collected from a human donor in good health. Some clones in this sample may be carry-over from other donors' samples.

In this sample, this clone turned up once. V usage is TRBV6-5 and J usage is TRBJ1-3; no firm D call. Trimming removed 6 bases at V and 4 bases at J, with 10 bases between. CDR1 and CDR2 from the germline V gene are MNHEY and SVGAGI. The CDR3 covers 13 residues. CDR3 DNA: TGTGCCAGCAGGGGCCCGGGGGGAAACACCATATATTTT. This gives the protein CASRGPGGNTIYF.

This clone came up a few times. The chain has TRBV12-5 and TRBJ2-2, with 11 bases aligning to TRBD2. Germline V gene sequence: CDR1 LGHNT, CDR2 FRNRAP. The CDR3 is made up of 17 amino acids. Trimming cost V 2 bases and J 1 base; bases outside gene matches: 3. Here the CDR3 DNA reads TGTGCTAGTGGTTTGACAACTAGCGGGAGGAACACCGGGGAGCTGTTTTTT. Its protein product is CASGLTTSGRNTGELFF.

This chain joins TRBV7-2 and TRBJ2-1; a weak D match, TRBD2 (5 bases). Germline loops: CDR1 SGHTA, CDR2 FQGNSA. V was pared by 8 bases and J by 0 bases, with 11 bases between. The CDR3 extends over 14 amino acids. The CDR3 region has the DNA TGTGCCAGCGAATGGCGGGCCTCCTACAATGAGCAGTTCTTC. Protein sequence: CASEWRASYNEQFF.

The chain links TRBV15 to TRBJ2-3; possible D gene TRBD1, 6 bases. Germline V gene data show CDR1 as LNHNV and CDR2 as YYDKDF (reference sequence). V was trimmed by 0 bases and J by 5 bases, leaving 12 bases between them. The CDR3 runs to 15 residues. CDR3 amino acids: CATSRDSTGQDTQYF. The CDR3 DNA sequence: TGTGCCACCAGCAGAGACTCAACAGGGCAAGATACGCAGTATTTT.

The J gene is TRBJ1-3, the V gene TRBV7-9, with a tentative D call TRBD1 (6 bases). In germline, CDR1 is SEHNR, CDR2 FQNEAQ (reference sequence). This CDR3 has 15 amino acids. The ends were cut back, 5 bases at V and 0 bases at J, with 11 bases in the middle. The CDR3 is CASSERGTSGNTIYF. Here the CDR3 DNA reads TGTGCCAGCAGCGAAAGGGGGACCTCTGGAAACACCATATATTTT. The complete variable domain, with remaining parts taken from reference TRBV7-9 and TRBJ1-3, reads DTGVSQNPRHKITKRGQNVTFRCDPISEHNRLYWYRQTLGQGPEFLTYFQNEAQLEKSRLLSDRFSAERPKGSFSTLEIQRTEQGDSAMYLCASSERGTSGNTIYFGEGSWLTVV.

This clone has just a few counts. The chain links TRBV11-2 to TRBJ2-1; weak D call: TRBD2 (6 bases). Trimming pared 1 base from V and 7 bases from J, leaving 11 bases between. The CDR3 extends over 14 amino acids. Germline V gene sequence: CDR1 SGHAT, CDR2 FQNNGV. The CDR3 here is CASSLVDYQNEQFF. The CDR3, as DNA: TGTGCCAGCAGCTTAGTGGACTATCAGAATGAGCAGTTCTTC.

The J gene is TRBJ2-1, the V gene TRBV5-1; 11 nucleotides align to TRBD2. Per the germline V gene, CDR1 is SGHRS and CDR2 is YFSETQ. The V gene end was trimmed by 0 bases and the J gene end by 6 bases; junction bases not matched to a gene: 2. The CDR3 has 15 residues. The CDR3 loop is CASSLVAGGVNEQFF. CDR3 nucleotide sequence: TGCGCCAGCAGCTTGGTAGCGGGAGGGGTCAATGAGCAGTTCTTC. The variable domain in full, completed from reference TRBV5-1 and TRBJ2-1, reads KAGVTQTPRYLIKTRGQQVTLSCSPISGHRSVSWYQQTPGQGLQFLFEYFSETQRNKGNFPGRFSGRQFSNSRSEMNVSTLELGDSALYLCASSLVAGGVNEQFFGPGTRLTVL.

The chain uses TRBV5-8 and TRBJ1-6, with D tentatively TRBD1 (6 bases). CDR1 is SGHTS and CDR2 is YDEGEE in the germline V gene. Trimming removed 0 bases from V and 7 bases from J, with 11 bases in between. The CDR3 is 15 amino acids. DNA for the CDR3: TGTGCCAGCAGCTTGGGACAGGTTCGGAATTCACCCCTCCACTTT. Its protein is CASSLGQVRNSPLHF. Full variable domain (outside the CDR3, taken from reference TRBV5-8 and TRBJ1-6): EAGVTQSPTHLIKTRGQQATLRCSPISGHTSVYWYQQALGLGLQFLLWYDEGEERNRGNFPPRFSGRQFPNYSSELNVNALELEDSALYLCASSLGQVRNSPLHFGNGTRLTVT.

The chain links TRBV19 to TRBJ1-5, with TRBD1 matching 11 bases. The CDR3 runs to 16 residues. CDR1 LNHDA and CDR2 SQIVND come from the germline V gene (reference sequence). The V gene end was trimmed by 7 bases and the J gene end by 7 bases; junction bases not matched to a gene: 12. CDR3 loop: CASTGLGDRGFQPQHF. CDR3 DNA: TGTGCCAGTACCGGTCTTGGGGACAGGGGGTTCCAGCCCCAGCATTTT. The variable domain in full, with the rest retrieved from reference TRBV19 and TRBJ1-5, is DGGITQSPKYLFRKEGQNVTLSCEQNLNHDAMYWYRQDPGQGLRLIYYSQIVNDFQKGDIAEGYSVSREKKESFPLTVTSAQKNPTAFYLCASTGLGDRGFQPQHFGDGTRLSIL.

This clone was seen once. This sequence joins TRBV6-1 and TRBJ2-2; possibly TRBD2 for D (7 bases). The ends were cut back, 2 bases at V and 5 bases at J, with 15 bases in the middle. Looked up from germline, CDR1 is MNHNS and CDR2 is SASEGT. This CDR3 contains 16 residues. In DNA, the CDR3 is TGTGCCAGCAGTGAAAAGGGGGGGGCGAGGACCGGGGAGCTGTTTTTT. It yields the protein CASSEKGGARTGELFF.

The chain couples TRBV5-4 to TRBJ2-1; 7 nucleotides line up with TRBD2. The V and J ends lost 2 bases and 5 bases, in that order; junction bases with no gene match: 4. Germline V lookup: CDR1 SGHNT, CDR2 YYREEE (reference sequence). CDR3 size: 14 residues. This CDR3 is CASSFGRLDNEQFF. CDR3 DNA: TGTGCCAGCAGCTTCGGGAGGCTTGACAATGAGCAGTTCTTC.

The chain uses TRBV4-2 and TRBJ2-1, with 9 nucleotides matching TRBD2. Germline trimming cut 4 bases from V and 6 bases from J; bases unmatched to any gene: 10. The CDR3 sequence is 16 residues long. From germline, CDR1 is LGHNA and CDR2 YNFKEQ. Here the CDR3 reads CASSRASSGNFNEQFF. The CDR3, as DNA: TGTGCCAGCAGCCGTGCATCTAGCGGGAACTTCAATGAGCAGTTCTTC.

The rearrangement joins TRBV14 to TRBJ2-3; possible D gene TRBD2, 5 bases. Germline V lookup: CDR1 SGHDN, CDR2 FVKESK. The CDR3 consists of 14 residues. V was pared by 1 base and J by 6 bases, with 11 bases between. CDR3 coding DNA: TGTGCCAGCAGCCAAGGGACTGCGGGCGATACGCAGTATTTT. The encoded protein is CASSQGTAGDTQYF.

The chain links TRBV11-3 to TRBJ1-5, with 11 bases fitting TRBD1. The CDR3 contains 17 residues. Germline loops: CDR1 SGHNT, CDR2 YENEEA. Germline trimming cut 5 bases from V and 6 bases from J; bases unmatched to any gene: 12. The CDR3 sequence is CASSPWEGTGGFQPQHF. The CDR3 bases are TGTGCCAGCAGCCCATGGGAGGGGACAGGGGGGTTTCAGCCCCAGCATTTT.

The chain joins TRBV6-1 to TRBJ2-5; 8 nucleotides agree with TRBD2. V shed 8 bases, J shed 6 bases, and the junction held 14 bases outside the gene matches. The CDR3 contains 15 residues. Per germline, CDR1 MNHNS and CDR2 SASEGT. CDR3 in DNA: TGTGCCAGCCTAAGCGGGGGACCGAATGACAAGACCCAGTACTTC. Its protein is CASLSGGPNDKTQYF.

The rearrangement joins TRBV29-1 to TRBJ2-1; D is possibly TRBD2 (6 bases). This CDR3 has 14 amino acids. Trimming took off 4 bases at V and 5 bases at J, with 15 bases between the two ends. The germline V gene encodes CDR1 SQVTM and CDR2 ANQGSEA. The CDR3 sequence: CSVVGVGGHNEQFF. CDR3 nucleotide sequence: TGCAGCGTTGTGGGGGTGGGGGGACACAATGAGCAGTTCTTC.